A single sample is the source of the 15 T cell receptor beta chains below, sequenced in a study of blood T cell repertoires in COVID-19. The data were produced by immunoSEQ multiplex PCR, yet TCRdb's version contains in-frame clones alone and is incomplete. The sample records about 240,000 clones, about four fifths being singletons. Source material: peripheral blood. The receptors come from a man aged 25-40 years who had recovered from COVID-19.

The chain combines TRBV28 with TRBJ1-6, with TRBD1 identical over 9 bases. CDR3 length equals 16 residues. The V gene end was trimmed by 6 bases and the J gene end by 8 bases; junction bases not matched to a gene: 11. Per germline, CDR1 MDHEN and CDR2 SYDVKM. The CDR3 coding sequence is TGTGCCAGCAGGCCGCACAGGGGGCCCCGAGATTCACCCCTCCACTTT. This gives the protein CASRPHRGPRDSPLHF.

This clone was counted ten times or more. This sequence joins TRBV4-1 and TRBJ1-2; TRBD1 might be the D (5 bases). The V end lost 4 bases, the J end lost 3 bases, and 12 bases lay between the germline ends. Germline V gives CDR1 MGHRA, CDR2 YSYEKL. This CDR3 spans 14 amino acids. The CDR3 region has the DNA TGCGCCAGCAGCCCCCTCGGGGGATACTATGGCTACACCTTC. Its protein is CASSPLGGYYGYTF.

This clone was detected only a few times. Other DNA sequences within the sample encode an identical CDR3. This sequence joins TRBV6-5 and TRBJ2-2; the D gene is possibly TRBD1 (6 bases). The V and J ends lost 0 bases and 2 bases respectively, with 10 bases between them. This CDR3 has 16 residues. Germline CDR1 reads MNHEY; CDR2 reads SVGAGI. CDR3 protein: CASSYSSRGNTGELFF. The CDR3 nucleotides read TGTGCCAGCAGTTACTCCAGCAGGGGAAACACCGGGGAGCTGTTTTTT.

The chain employs TRBV18 and TRBJ2-5, with 9 bases identical to TRBD1. Germline V lookup: CDR1 KGHSH, CDR2 LQKENI. CDR3 size: 16 residues. Trimming took 6 bases from V and 5 from J; bases not matched to a gene: 13. The CDR3 DNA sequence: TGTGCCAGCTCGCCGGGACAGGGAGGAGTCTGGGAGACCCAGTACTTC. It yields the protein CASSPGQGGVWETQYF.

This chain connects TRBV2 to TRBJ1-6; the D gene is possibly TRBD1 (5 bases). Trimming removed 4 bases at V and 5 bases at J, with 9 bases between. The CDR3 length is 14 residues. The germline gives CDR1 SNHLY, CDR2 FYNNEI. The CDR3 loop is CASSVRQHNSPLHF. The CDR3 DNA reads TGTGCCAGCAGTGTAAGACAGCATAATTCACCCCTCCACTTT.

A single count supports this clone. This chain connects TRBV2 to TRBJ2-7, with D possibly being TRBD1 (6 bases). Trimming took off 4 bases at V and 0 bases at J, with 10 bases between the two ends. CDR3 length: 14 residues. The germline CDR1 and CDR2 sequences are SNHLY and FYNNEI. The CDR3 region has the DNA TGTGCCAGCAGTGTAGACAGGAGCTCCTACGAGCAGTACGTC. Translating gives CASSVDRSSYEQYV.

The rearrangement joins TRBV11-2 to TRBJ2-3, with D hard to call. CDR1 SGHAT and CDR2 FQNNGV come from the germline V gene. The CDR3 covers 14 residues. V was pared by 1 base and J by 1 base, with 6 bases between. The CDR3, as DNA: TGTGCCAGCAGCTTAGGGGCTCGCACAGATACGCAGTATTTT. Its translation: CASSLGARTDTQYF.

This sequence joins TRBV5-1 and TRBJ2-5; D is perhaps TRBD1 (7 bases). The CDR3 is made up of 16 amino acids. V lost 0 bases to trimming and J lost 2 bases, with 14 bases between them. CDR1 SGHRS and CDR2 YFSETQ come from the germline V gene. Written as DNA, the CDR3 is TGCGCCAGCAGCTTGGGATCAGGGGGGAGGCAAGAGACCCAGTACTTC. Translation: CASSLGSGGRQETQYF.

V and J are TRBV6-5 and TRBJ1-5; 8 bases map to TRBD1. J gave up 5 bases and V 8 bases, and 5 bases lay outside the gene matches. The CDR3 totals 13 residues. The germline gives CDR1 MNHEY, CDR2 SVGAGI. The CDR3 loop is CASGQGRDQPQHF. The CDR3 coding sequence is TGTGCCAGCGGACAGGGAAGGGATCAGCCCCAGCATTTT.

This rearrangement joins TRBV28 to TRBJ1-3; a possible D gene is TRBD1 (6 bases). Germline CDR1 MDHEN, CDR2 SYDVKM. The CDR3 runs to 14 residues. The V end was cut by 6 bases, the J end by 0 bases, with 9 bases between. CDR3 protein: CASSLQGSGNTIYF. The CDR3 bases are TGTGCCAGCAGCTTACAGGGCTCTGGAAACACCATATATTTT.

This chain links TRBV6-5 with TRBJ2-3; TRBD2 agrees at 9 bases. The germline CDR1 and CDR2 sequences are MNHEY and SVGAGI. The CDR3 is made up of 16 amino acids. Trimming cost V 4 bases and J 6 bases; bases outside gene matches: 11. CDR3 nucleotides: TGTGCCAGCAGTTCACGGAGACTAGCGGCGGGTGATACGCAGTATTTT. This codes for CASSSRRLAAGDTQYF.

This clone appeared once. This chain connects TRBV4-2 to TRBJ2-1, with 9 bases that match TRBD2. CDR1 LGHNA and CDR2 YNFKEQ come from the germline V gene. With V trimmed by 0 bases and J by 7 bases, 10 bases remained unmatched. The CDR3 contains 17 residues. Here the CDR3 DNA reads TGTGCCAGCAGCCAAGATCGGGCGGGGGGGCCGAGGAATGAGCAGTTCTTC. Its protein product is CASSQDRAGGPRNEQFF.

The chain couples TRBV7-9 to TRBJ2-7; a weak D match, TRBD1 (5 bases). The germline V gene encodes CDR1 SEHNR and CDR2 FQNEAQ (reference sequence). The CDR3 loop spans 12 amino acids. V was trimmed by 2 bases and J by 7 bases, leaving 9 bases between them. The CDR3, as DNA: TGTGCCAGCAGCTTACAGGGTCTAGAGCAGTACTTC. This translates into CASSLQGLEQYF.

The chain combines TRBV4-1 with TRBJ2-1; TRBD2 agrees at 10 bases. CDR1 MGHRA and CDR2 YSYEKL come from the germline V gene. CDR3 length: 17 amino acids. V was clipped by 4 bases and J by 2 bases; unmatched bases: 8. Here the CDR3 reads CASSRGASGGAYNEQFF. DNA of the CDR3: TGCGCCAGCAGCCGTGGTGCTAGCGGGGGCGCCTACAATGAGCAGTTCTTC.

This chain joins TRBV12-3 or TRBV12-4 and TRBJ2-3; D ambiguous. Trimming took 4 bases from V and 4 from J, leaving 9 bases between them. This CDR3 comprises 13 residues. The CDR3, as DNA: TGTGCCAGCAGTTATCGGGTCCCAGATACGCAGTATTTT. As protein: CASSYRVPDTQYF.